These 18 T cell receptor beta chains came from one sample sequenced in a study of blood T cell repertoires in COVID-19. The table came from immunoSEQ multiplex PCR; TCRdb's copy has only in-frame clones and leaves some out. The data contain 470,000 or so clones, about 90% of them singletons. The sequencing input was PBMCs or T cells enriched from blood (not recorded which). These receptors were collected from a woman aged 18-35 years with acute COVID-19.

V usage is TRBV7-9 and J usage is TRBJ2-2; a weak D match, TRBD1 (5 bases). The germline CDR1 and CDR2 sequences are SEHNR and FQNEAQ (reference sequence). V dropped 4 bases and J dropped 0 bases, with 9 bases sitting between them. This CDR3 has 15 amino acids. In DNA, the CDR3 is TGTGCCAGCAGCTCAGGGCCCGCGAACACCGGGGAGCTGTTTTTT. Its translation: CASSSGPANTGELFF.

This clone was seen once. V usage is TRBV5-6 and J usage is TRBJ2-2; 9 bases map to TRBD1. CDR1 is SGHDT, CDR2 YYEEEE, per germline. With 2 bases clipped from V and 5 bases from J, the junction kept 7 bases outside the gene matches. The CDR3 runs to 16 residues. The CDR3 DNA reads TGTGCCAGCAGCTTTCTTAAGACAGGGGGAACCGGGGAGCTGTTTTTT. It yields the protein CASSFLKTGGTGELFF.

The chain links TRBV6-2 or TRBV6-3 to TRBJ1-1, with 7 bases matching TRBD1. The V segment lost 2 bases and the J segment 3 bases; nucleotides outside the gene matches: 6. This CDR3 region has 15 residues. Per germline, CDR1 MNHEY and CDR2 SVGEGT. The CDR3 loop reads CASSYDGTADTEAFF. DNA of the CDR3: TGTGCCAGCAGTTACGACGGGACAGCTGACACTGAAGCTTTCTTT.

The chain links TRBV5-1 to TRBJ2-1, with D possibly being TRBD2 (6 bases). Deletions cut 4 bases from V and 0 bases from J, with 14 bases between. The CDR3 length is 16 residues. Germline CDR1 and CDR2: SGHRS and YFSETQ. This chain's CDR3 is CASSVAGTFSYNEQFF. The CDR3 DNA is TGCGCCAGCAGCGTGGCCGGGACTTTCTCCTACAATGAGCAGTTCTTC.

The rearrangement links TRBV18 to TRBJ1-3; the D is unclear. Germline-derived CDR1 and CDR2 are KGHSH and LQKENI. The CDR3 is made up of 16 amino acids. The germline V and J ends were trimmed by 1 base and 0 bases, with 10 bases remaining between them. The CDR3 here is CASSPRADHSGNTIYF. The CDR3 coding sequence is TGTGCCAGCTCACCACGGGCCGACCACTCTGGAAACACCATATATTTT. The full variable domain, completed using reference TRBV18 and TRBJ1-3, is NAGVMQNPRHLVRRRGQEARLRCSPMKGHSHVYWYRQLPEEGLKFMVYLQKENIIDESGMPKERFSAEFPKEGPSILRIQQVVRGDSAAYFCASSPRADHSGNTIYFGEGSWLTVV.

The chain has TRBV20-1 and TRBJ1-5; no clear D. Germline V gene sequence: CDR1 DFQATT, CDR2 SNEGSKA (reference sequence). The CDR3 loop spans 15 amino acids. With 3 bases removed from V and 0 bases from J, the gap between germline ends came to 12 bases. CDR3: CSASPPRISNQPQHF. CDR3 nucleotide sequence: TGCAGTGCTAGTCCCCCCAGGATTAGCAATCAGCCCCAGCATTTT.

For the CDR3, the DNA is TGTGCCAGCAGCCGCGGGGAGTCGGCGAGCGATGAGCAGTTCTTC. Translating gives CASSRGESASDEQFF. J is TRBJ2-1 and V is TRBV7-9; D is possibly TRBD2 (6 bases). The length of the CDR3 is 15 residues. Trimming pared 5 bases from V and 8 bases from J, leaving 19 bases between. Germline V gives CDR1 SEHNR, CDR2 FQNEAQ (reference sequence).

The CDR3 is CATGDYYEQYF. CDR3 sequence (DNA): TGTGCCACAGGGGACTACTACGAGCAGTACTTC. V usage is TRBV24-1 and J usage is TRBJ2-7; TRBD2 matches at 7 bases. Germline trimming cut 10 bases from V and 3 bases from J; bases unmatched to any gene: 2. The CDR3 has 11 residues. Germline V gene sequence: CDR1 KGHDR, CDR2 SFDVKD.

The chain combines TRBV9 with TRBJ1-5; D is unclear. The germline V gene has CDR1 SGDLS and CDR2 YYNGEE. With 0 bases removed from V and 6 bases from J, the gap between germline ends came to 10 bases. The CDR3 runs to 14 residues. For the CDR3, the DNA is TGTGCCAGCAGCGTAGGAGGGAAGGGTCAGCCCCAGCATTTT. Amino acids: CASSVGGKGQPQHF. The whole variable domain, remainder taken from reference TRBV9 and TRBJ1-5, is DSGVTQTPKHLITATGQRVTLRCSPRSGDLSVYWYQQSLDQGLQFLIQYYNGEERAKGNILERFSAQQFPDLHSELNLSSLELGDSALYFCASSVGGKGQPQHFGDGTRLSIL.

This chain uses TRBV9 with TRBJ2-2; 8 bases line up with TRBD2. The germline gives CDR1 SGDLS, CDR2 YYNGEE. The CDR3 extends over 18 amino acids. The V and J ends lost 0 bases and 2 bases, in that order; junction bases with no gene match: 9. The CDR3 bases are TGTGCCAGCAGCGTAGCGTCGGCGGGAGGTACCAACACCGGGGAGCTGTTTTTT. This sequence encodes CASSVASAGGTNTGELFF.

This sequence joins TRBV15 and TRBJ1-2; D remains unclear. Germline loops: CDR1 LNHNV, CDR2 YYDKDF (reference sequence). CDR3 length equals 14 residues. Trimming took 1 base from V and 5 from J, leaving 11 bases between them. The CDR3 DNA sequence: TGTGCCACCAGCAGAGTAGGTAGCGAGTATGGCTACACCTTC. Its protein product is CATSRVGSEYGYTF.

The rearrangement joins TRBV7-9 to TRBJ2-5; D is unresolved. Germline V gene lookup returns CDR1 SEHNR and CDR2 FQNEAQ (reference sequence). The CDR3 extends over 14 amino acids. V shed 5 bases and J shed 9 bases, with 19 bases lying between them. In DNA form, the CDR3 reads TGTGCCAGCAGCCCCCTCGAAGCGTCTTGGGCCCAGTACTTC. Translation: CASSPLEASWAQYF.

The chain carries TRBV28 and TRBJ2-1; 15 bases fit TRBD2. J lost 9 bases, V lost 5 bases, and 14 bases had no gene match. CDR1 is MDHEN, CDR2 SYDVKM, per germline. The CDR3 covers 18 residues. Written as DNA, the CDR3 is TGTGCCAGCAGTCACAAGCTCATGGGACTAGCGGGAGGTGGTGAGCAGTTCTTC. Protein sequence: CASSHKLMGLAGGGEQFF.

This chain joins TRBV3-1 (or the pseudogene TRBV3-2) and TRBJ1-3; D is possibly TRBD1 (6 bases). CDR3 length equals 13 residues. CDR1 is LGHDT and CDR2 is YNNKEL in the germline V gene (reference sequence). The V end was cut by 1 base, the J end by 8 bases, with 9 bases between. The CDR3 DNA reads as TGTGCCAGCAGCCAAGGCAGGGGTGACACCATATATTTT. Translated: CASSQGRGDTIYF.

V usage is TRBV3-1 (or the pseudogene TRBV3-2) and J usage is TRBJ1-6; D remains ambiguous. Trimming shortened V by 4 bases and J by 2 bases, and 15 bases separated the two germline ends. The CDR3 spans 17 residues. Germline V gives CDR1 LGHDT, CDR2 YNNKEL (reference sequence). CDR3 in amino acids: CASSPHPGVTYNSPLHF. The CDR3 DNA reads as TGTGCCAGCAGCCCCCATCCGGGAGTCACCTATAATTCACCCCTCCACTTT.

This chain joins TRBV3-1 (or the pseudogene TRBV3-2) and TRBJ1-4; D may be TRBD1 (6 bases). The CDR3 runs to 19 residues. V lost 0 bases to trimming and J lost 1 base, with 18 bases between them. Germline lookup yields CDR1 LGHDT and CDR2 YNNKEL (reference sequence). The CDR3 loop is CASSQERRAGERTNEKLFF. The CDR3 coding sequence is TGTGCCAGCAGCCAAGAGAGAAGGGCAGGGGAGAGAACTAATGAAAAACTGTTTTTT.

This clone was detected a few times. The chain couples TRBV5-6 to TRBJ1-5; possibly TRBD1 for D (6 bases). This CDR3 has 14 amino acids. Germline V lookup: CDR1 SGHDT, CDR2 YYEEEE. Trimming stripped 4 bases from V and 4 bases from J, with 12 bases between. CDR3 amino acids: CASSLGQMNQPQHF. The CDR3 region has the DNA TGTGCCAGCAGCCTCGGACAGATGAATCAGCCCCAGCATTTT.

This clone appeared a single time. The chain is built from TRBV10-3 and TRBJ1-5, with D unclear. This CDR3 is 15 amino acids long. Germline V gives CDR1 ENHRY, CDR2 SYGVKD. V lost 3 bases and J lost 4, with 13 bases in between. The CDR3 DNA reads TGTGCCATCAGTGATACGGACCGGGAAAATCAGCCCCAGCATTTT. As protein: CAISDTDRENQPQHF.